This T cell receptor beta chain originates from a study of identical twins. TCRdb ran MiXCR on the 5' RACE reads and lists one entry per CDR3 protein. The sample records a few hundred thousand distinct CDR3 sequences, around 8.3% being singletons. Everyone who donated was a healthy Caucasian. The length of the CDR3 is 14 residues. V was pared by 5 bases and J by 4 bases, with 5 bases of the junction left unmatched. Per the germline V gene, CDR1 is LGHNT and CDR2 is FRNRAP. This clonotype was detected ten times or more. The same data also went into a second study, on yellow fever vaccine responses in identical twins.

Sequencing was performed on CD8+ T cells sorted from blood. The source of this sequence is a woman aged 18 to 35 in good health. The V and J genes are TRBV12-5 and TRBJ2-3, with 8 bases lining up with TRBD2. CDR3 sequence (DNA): TGTGCTAGTGGTGTAGCGGGATCGCCAGATACGCAGTATTTT. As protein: CASGVAGSPDTQYF.